Shown below are 3 T cell receptor beta chains from a single sample sequenced in a study of T cell responses to AZD1222 COVID-19 vaccine. Sequencing used immunoSEQ multiplex PCR; TCRdb keeps in-frame clones, though not all of them. This table has some 120,000 clones, 65% to 90% appearing once. This specimen was peripheral blood, taken 28 days after the second AZD1222 dose. The source is an adult who received the AZD1222 COVID-19 vaccine.

The chain combines TRBV11-2 with TRBJ1-2; D remains unclear. Germline CDR1 SGHAT, CDR2 FQNNGV. This CDR3 region has 16 residues. Trimming stripped 1 base from V and 4 bases from J, with 16 bases between. CDR3 sequence (DNA): TGTGCCAGCAGCTTAGCCGGACGCCAATCCCGCTATGGCTACACCTTC. This sequence encodes CASSLAGRQSRYGYTF.

The rearrangement links TRBV11-2 to TRBJ1-1; 9 positions agree with TRBD1. Trimming took 1 base from V and 5 from J; bases not matched to a gene: 8. The CDR3 is 16 residues long. The germline V gene encodes CDR1 SGHAT and CDR2 FQNNGV. The CDR3, as DNA: TGTGCCAGCAGCTTAGGAGGCGGACAGGGGATAACTGAAGCTTTCTTT. Its translation is CASSLGGGQGITEAFF.

This rearrangement joins TRBV3-1 (or the pseudogene TRBV3-2) to TRBJ1-5; D gene ambiguous. This CDR3 region has 12 residues. Germline assignment: CDR1 LGHDT and CDR2 YNNKEL (reference sequence). Between the trimmed V and J ends, which lost 4 bases and 9 bases, there was a span of 10 bases. The CDR3 loop reads CASSPLGGPQHF. Here the CDR3 DNA reads TGTGCCAGCAGCCCTTTAGGAGGGCCCCAGCATTTT.